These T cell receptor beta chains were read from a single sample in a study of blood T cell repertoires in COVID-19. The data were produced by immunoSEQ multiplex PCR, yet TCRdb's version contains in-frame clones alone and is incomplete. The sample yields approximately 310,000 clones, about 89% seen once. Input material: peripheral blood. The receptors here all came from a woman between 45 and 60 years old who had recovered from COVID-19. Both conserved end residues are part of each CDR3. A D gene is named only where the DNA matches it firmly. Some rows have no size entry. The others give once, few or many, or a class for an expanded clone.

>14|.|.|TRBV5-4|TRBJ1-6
CATTTSGGNSPLHF
TGTGCCACCACGACTTCGGGGGGAAATTCACCCCTCCACTTT
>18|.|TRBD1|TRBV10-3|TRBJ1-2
CAISLRPGQGDLEYGYTF
TGTGCCATCAGTTTACGACCGGGACAGGGTGATCTAGAGTATGGCTACACCTTC
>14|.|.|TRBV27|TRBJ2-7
CASSFRHGTYEQYF
TGTGCCAGCAGTTTCCGCCACGGGACCTACGAGCAGTACTTC
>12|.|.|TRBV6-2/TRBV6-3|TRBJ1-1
CASSYGGTEAFF
TGTGCCAGCAGTTACGGGGGGACTGAAGCTTTCTTT
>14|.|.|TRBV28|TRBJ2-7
CASSSADRDYEQYF
TGTGCCAGCAGTTCCGCCGACAGAGACTACGAGCAGTACTTC
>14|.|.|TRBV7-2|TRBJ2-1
CASSPGWNNNEQFF
TGTGCCAGCAGCCCAGGGTGGAATAACAATGAGCAGTTCTTC
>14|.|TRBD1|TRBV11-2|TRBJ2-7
CASSMTGGSYEQYF
TGTGCCAGCAGCATGACAGGGGGGTCCTACGAGCAGTACTTC
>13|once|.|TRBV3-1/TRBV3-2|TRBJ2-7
CASSQVPGYEQYF
TGTGCCAGCAGCCAAGTTCCCGGCTACGAGCAGTACTTC
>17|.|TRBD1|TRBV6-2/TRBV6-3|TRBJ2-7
CASSYSRWDRGSYEQYF
TGTGCCAGCAGTTACTCGAGGTGGGACAGGGGTTCCTACGAGCAGTACTTC
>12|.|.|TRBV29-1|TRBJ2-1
CSVGHSSKEQFF
TGCAGCGTCGGACACAGTAGCAAGGAGCAGTTCTTC
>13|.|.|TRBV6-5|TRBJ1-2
CASSRGHSYGYTF
TGTGCCAGCAGCCGCGGACATAGTTATGGCTACACCTTC
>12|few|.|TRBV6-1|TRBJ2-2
CASSERWGELFF
TGTGCCAGCAGTGAGCGTTGGGGGGAGCTGTTTTTT
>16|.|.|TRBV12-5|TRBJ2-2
CASASSWDFTTGELFF
TGTGCTAGTGCCTCCTCTTGGGACTTTACCACCGGGGAGCTGTTTTTT
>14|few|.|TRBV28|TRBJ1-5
CASSLTQGFQPQHF
TGTGCCAGCAGTCTCACCCAGGGGTTTCAGCCCCAGCATTTT
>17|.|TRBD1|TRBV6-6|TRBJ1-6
CASSPTPPGQLGSPLHF
TGTGCCAGCAGTCCCACTCCCCCGGGACAGTTAGGTTCACCCCTCCACTTT
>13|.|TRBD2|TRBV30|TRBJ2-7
CAWNGGSSYEQYF
TGTGCCTGGAATGGCGGGAGTTCCTACGAGCAGTACTTC
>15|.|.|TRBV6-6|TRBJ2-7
CASSLTVSTSYEQYF
TGTGCCAGCAGCCTTACAGTATCCACTTCCTACGAGCAGTACTTC
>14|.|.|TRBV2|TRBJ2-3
CASIRGGSIDTQYF
TGTGCCAGCATTCGCGGGGGCTCAATAGATACGCAGTATTTT
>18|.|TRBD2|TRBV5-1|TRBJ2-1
CASSSGLAGDQFYNEQFF
TGCGCCAGCAGCTCTGGACTAGCGGGGGACCAATTCTACAATGAGCAGTTCTTC
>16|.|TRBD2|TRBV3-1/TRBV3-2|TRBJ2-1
CATPAALAVSYNEQFF
TGTGCCACCCCGGCGGCACTAGCGGTTAGTTACAATGAGCAGTTCTTC
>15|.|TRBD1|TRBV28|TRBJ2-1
CASSTTGDYRNEQFF
TGTGCCAGCAGTACCACAGGGGATTATCGCAATGAGCAGTTCTTC
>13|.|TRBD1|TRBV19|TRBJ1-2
CASRQQGVYGYTF
TGTGCCAGTAGACAACAGGGGGTCTATGGCTACACCTTC
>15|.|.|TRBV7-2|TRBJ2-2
CASSFGASVTGELFF
TGTGCCAGCAGCTTCGGCGCTAGCGTCACCGGGGAGCTGTTTTTT
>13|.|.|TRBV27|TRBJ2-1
CASSFGGFNEQFF
TGTGCCAGCAGTTTTGGAGGGTTCAATGAGCAGTTCTTC
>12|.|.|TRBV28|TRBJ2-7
CASSPGWYEQYF
TGTGCCAGCAGTCCCGGGTGGTACGAGCAGTACTTC
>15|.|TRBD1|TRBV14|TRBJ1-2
CASSLGTGGSDGYTF
TGTGCCAGCAGCCTGGGGACAGGGGGATCGGATGGCTACACCTTC
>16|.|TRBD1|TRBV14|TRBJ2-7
CASSLGRTGVSGEQYF
TGTGCCAGCAGCCTAGGGAGGACAGGGGTTTCGGGCGAGCAGTACTTC
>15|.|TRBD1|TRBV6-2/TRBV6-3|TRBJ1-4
CASSTRTGGNEKLFF
TGTGCCAGCAGTACCCGGACAGGGGGAAATGAAAAACTGTTTTTT
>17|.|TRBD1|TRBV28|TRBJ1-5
CASSFRDRFSSNQPQHF
TGTGCCAGCAGTTTCCGGGACAGATTTAGCAGCAATCAGCCCCAGCATTTT
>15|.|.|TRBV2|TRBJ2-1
CASSEAGPPRDEQFF
TGTGCCAGCAGTGAAGCGGGTCCCCCACGGGATGAGCAGTTCTTC
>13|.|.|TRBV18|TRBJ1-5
CASSPDRNQPQHF
TGTGCCAGCTCACCAGACAGAAATCAGCCCCAGCATTTT
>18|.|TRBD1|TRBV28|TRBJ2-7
CASSYHRDRVPYSYEQYF
TGTGCCAGCAGTTACCATCGGGACAGGGTTCCATACTCCTACGAGCAGTACTTC
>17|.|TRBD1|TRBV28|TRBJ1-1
CASSLPGQGNPNTEAFF
TGTGCCAGCAGTCTCCCGGGACAGGGAAACCCGAACACTGAAGCTTTCTTT
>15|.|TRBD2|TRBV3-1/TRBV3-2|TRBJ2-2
CASSPHGRGSGELFF
TGTGCCAGCAGCCCTCACGGGAGGGGGTCCGGGGAGCTGTTTTTT
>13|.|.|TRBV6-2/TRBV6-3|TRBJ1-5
CASSIRGLQPQHF
TGTGCCAGCAGTATCAGGGGCCTGCAGCCCCAGCATTTT
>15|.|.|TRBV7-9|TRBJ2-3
CASTLSGGRGDTQYF
TGTGCCAGCACCCTAAGTGGAGGGAGAGGGGATACGCAGTATTTT